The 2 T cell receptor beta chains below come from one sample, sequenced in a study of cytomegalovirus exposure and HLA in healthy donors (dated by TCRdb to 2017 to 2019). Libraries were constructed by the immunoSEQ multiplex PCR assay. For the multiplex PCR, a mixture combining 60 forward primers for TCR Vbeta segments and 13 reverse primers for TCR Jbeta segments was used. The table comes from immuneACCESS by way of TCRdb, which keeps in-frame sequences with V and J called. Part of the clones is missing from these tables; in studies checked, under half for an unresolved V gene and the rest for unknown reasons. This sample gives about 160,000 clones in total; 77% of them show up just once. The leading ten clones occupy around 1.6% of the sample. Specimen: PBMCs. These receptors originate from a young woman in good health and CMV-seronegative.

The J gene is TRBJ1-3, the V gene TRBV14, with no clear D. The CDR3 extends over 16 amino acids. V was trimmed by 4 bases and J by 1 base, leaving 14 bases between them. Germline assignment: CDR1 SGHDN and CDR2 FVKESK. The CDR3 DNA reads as TGTGCCAGCAGCCTCAACCGTCTTAGATCTGGAAACACCATATATTTT. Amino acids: CASSLNRLRSGNTIYF.

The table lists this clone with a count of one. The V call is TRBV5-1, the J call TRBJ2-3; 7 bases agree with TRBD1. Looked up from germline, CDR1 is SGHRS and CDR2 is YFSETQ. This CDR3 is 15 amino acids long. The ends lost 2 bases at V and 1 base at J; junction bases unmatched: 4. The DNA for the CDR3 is TGCGCCAGCAGCTTCGCAGGGGGTCGCACAGATACGCAGTATTTT. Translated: CASSFAGGRTDTQYF.